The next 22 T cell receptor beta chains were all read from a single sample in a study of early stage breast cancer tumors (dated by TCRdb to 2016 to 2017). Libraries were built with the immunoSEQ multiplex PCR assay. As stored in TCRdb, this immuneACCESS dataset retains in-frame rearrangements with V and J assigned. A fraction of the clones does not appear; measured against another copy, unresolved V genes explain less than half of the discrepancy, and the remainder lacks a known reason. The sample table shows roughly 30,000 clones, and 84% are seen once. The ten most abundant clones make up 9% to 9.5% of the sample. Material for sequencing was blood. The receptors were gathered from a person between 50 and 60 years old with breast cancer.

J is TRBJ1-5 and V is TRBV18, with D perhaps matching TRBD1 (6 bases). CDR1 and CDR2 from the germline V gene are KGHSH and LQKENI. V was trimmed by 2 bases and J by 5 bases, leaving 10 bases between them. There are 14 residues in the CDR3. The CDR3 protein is CASSPLGGDQPQHF. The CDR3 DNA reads TGTGCCAGCTCACCATTGGGGGGCGATCAGCCCCAGCATTTT.

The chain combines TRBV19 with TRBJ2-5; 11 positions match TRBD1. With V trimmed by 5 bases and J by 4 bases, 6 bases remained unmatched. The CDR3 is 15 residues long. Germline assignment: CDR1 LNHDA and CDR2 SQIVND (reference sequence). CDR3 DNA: TGTGCCAGTAGTCTTGGACAGGGGGCGGGAGAGACCCAGTACTTC. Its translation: CASSLGQGAGETQYF.

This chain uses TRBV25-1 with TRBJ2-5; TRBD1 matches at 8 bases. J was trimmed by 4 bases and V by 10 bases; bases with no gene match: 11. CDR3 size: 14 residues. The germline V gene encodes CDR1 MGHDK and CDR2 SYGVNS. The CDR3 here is CAITPGTGRETQYF. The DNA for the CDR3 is TGTGCCATCACACCCGGGACAGGAAGAGAGACCCAGTACTTC.

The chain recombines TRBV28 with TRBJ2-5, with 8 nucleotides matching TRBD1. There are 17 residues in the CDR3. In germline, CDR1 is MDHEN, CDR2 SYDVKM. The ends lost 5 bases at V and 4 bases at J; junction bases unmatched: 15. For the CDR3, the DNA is TGTGCCAGCAGTATTAAGTCGGACAGGGTATTTCTAGAGACCCAGTACTTC. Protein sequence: CASSIKSDRVFLETQYF.

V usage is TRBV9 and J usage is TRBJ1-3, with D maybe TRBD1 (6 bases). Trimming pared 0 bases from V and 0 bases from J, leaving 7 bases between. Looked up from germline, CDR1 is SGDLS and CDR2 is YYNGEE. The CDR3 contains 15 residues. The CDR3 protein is CASSVVGGSGNTIYF. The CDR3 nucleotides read TGTGCCAGCAGCGTAGTAGGGGGCTCTGGAAACACCATATATTTT.

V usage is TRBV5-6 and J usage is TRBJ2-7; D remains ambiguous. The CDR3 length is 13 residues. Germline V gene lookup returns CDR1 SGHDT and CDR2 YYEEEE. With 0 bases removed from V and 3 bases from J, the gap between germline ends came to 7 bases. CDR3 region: CASSLGHIYEQYF. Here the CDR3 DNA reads TGTGCCAGCAGCTTGGGACACATCTACGAGCAGTACTTC.

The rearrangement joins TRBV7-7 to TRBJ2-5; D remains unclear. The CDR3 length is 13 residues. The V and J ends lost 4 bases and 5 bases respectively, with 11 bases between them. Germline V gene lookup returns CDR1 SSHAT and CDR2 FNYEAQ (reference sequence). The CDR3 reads CASSSVVGETQYF. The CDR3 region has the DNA TGTGCCAGCAGCTCTGTAGTAGGGGAGACCCAGTACTTC.

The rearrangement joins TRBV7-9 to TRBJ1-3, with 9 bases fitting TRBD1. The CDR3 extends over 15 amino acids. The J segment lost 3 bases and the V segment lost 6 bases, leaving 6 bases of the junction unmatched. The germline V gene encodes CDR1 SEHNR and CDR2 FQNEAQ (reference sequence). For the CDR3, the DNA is TGTGCCAGCAGTGAACAGGGGGCGCTTGGAAACACCATATATTTT. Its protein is CASSEQGALGNTIYF.

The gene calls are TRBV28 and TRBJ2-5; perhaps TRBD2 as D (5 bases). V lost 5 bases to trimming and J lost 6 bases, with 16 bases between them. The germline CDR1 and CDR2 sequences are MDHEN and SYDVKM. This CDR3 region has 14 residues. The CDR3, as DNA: TGTGCCAGCAGTGAACCCCGGGGTTGGAAGACCCAGTACTTC. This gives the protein CASSEPRGWKTQYF.

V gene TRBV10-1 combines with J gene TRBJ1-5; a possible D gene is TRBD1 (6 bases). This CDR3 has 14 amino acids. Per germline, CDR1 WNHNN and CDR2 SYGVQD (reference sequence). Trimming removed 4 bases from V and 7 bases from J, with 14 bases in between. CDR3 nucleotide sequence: TGCGCCAGCAGTGCGGGGACACACGGACAGCCCCAGCATTTT. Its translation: CASSAGTHGQPQHF.

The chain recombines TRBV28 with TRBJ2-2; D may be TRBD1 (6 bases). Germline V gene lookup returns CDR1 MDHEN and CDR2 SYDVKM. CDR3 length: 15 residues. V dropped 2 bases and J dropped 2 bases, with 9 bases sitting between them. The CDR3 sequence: CASSLGTSNTGELFF. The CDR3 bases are TGTGCCAGCAGTTTAGGGACAAGTAACACCGGGGAGCTGTTTTTT. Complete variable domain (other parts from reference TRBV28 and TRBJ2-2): DVKVTQSSRYLVKRTGEKVFLECVQDMDHENMFWYRQDPGLGLRLIYFSYDVKMKEKGDIPEGYSVSREKKERFSLILESASTNQTSMYLCASSLGTSNTGELFFGEGSRLTVL.

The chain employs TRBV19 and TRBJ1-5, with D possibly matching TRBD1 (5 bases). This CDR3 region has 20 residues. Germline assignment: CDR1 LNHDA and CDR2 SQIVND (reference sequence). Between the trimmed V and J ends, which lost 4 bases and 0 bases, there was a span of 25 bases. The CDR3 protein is CASSSWQGPIRSNSNQPQHF. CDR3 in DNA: TGTGCCAGTAGTAGTTGGCAGGGTCCTATTCGATCCAATAGCAATCAGCCCCAGCATTTT. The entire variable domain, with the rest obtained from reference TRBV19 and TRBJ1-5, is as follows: DGGITQSPKYLFRKEGQNVTLSCEQNLNHDAMYWYRQDPGQGLRLIYYSQIVNDFQKGDIAEGYSVSREKKESFPLTVTSAQKNPTAFYLCASSSWQGPIRSNSNQPQHFGDGTRLSIL.

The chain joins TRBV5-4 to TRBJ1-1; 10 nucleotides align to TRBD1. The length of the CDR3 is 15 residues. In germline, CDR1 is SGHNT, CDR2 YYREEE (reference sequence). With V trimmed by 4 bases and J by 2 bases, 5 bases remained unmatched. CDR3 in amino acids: CASSPRDRGNTEAFF. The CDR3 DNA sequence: TGTGCCAGCAGCCCGCGGGACAGGGGCAACACTGAAGCTTTCTTT.

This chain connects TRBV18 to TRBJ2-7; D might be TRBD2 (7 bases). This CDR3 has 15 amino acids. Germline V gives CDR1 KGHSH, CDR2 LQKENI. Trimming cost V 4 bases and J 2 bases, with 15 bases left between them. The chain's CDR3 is CASSLRGGGPYEQYF. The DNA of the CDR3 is TGTGCCAGCTCACTCCGGGGAGGGGGACCCTACGAGCAGTACTTC.

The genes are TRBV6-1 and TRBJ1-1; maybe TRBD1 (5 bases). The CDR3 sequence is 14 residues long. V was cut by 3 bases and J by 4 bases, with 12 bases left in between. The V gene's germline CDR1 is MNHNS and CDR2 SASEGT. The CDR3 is CASSEGYQGTEAFF. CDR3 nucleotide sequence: TGTGCCAGCAGTGAGGGTTATCAGGGCACTGAAGCTTTCTTT.

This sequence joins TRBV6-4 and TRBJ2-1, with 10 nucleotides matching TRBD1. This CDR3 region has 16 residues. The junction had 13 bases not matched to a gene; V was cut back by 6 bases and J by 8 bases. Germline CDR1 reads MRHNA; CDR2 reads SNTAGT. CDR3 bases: TGTGCCAGCAGCGAAAGACAGGGGGCCTTCAGCCATGAGCAGTTCTTC. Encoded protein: CASSERQGAFSHEQFF.

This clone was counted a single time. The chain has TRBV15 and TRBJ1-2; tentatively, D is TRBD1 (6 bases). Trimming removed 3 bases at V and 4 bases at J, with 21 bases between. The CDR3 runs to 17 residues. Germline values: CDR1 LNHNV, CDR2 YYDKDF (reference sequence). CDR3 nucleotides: TGTGCCACCAGCAGGGGGCGGGGGGCCAACACTATCTATGGCTACACCTTC. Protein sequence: CATSRGRGANTIYGYTF.

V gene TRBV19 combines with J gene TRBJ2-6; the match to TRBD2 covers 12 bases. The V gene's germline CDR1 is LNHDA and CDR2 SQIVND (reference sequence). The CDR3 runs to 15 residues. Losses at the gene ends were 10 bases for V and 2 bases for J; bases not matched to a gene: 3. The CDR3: CATRLAGAGANVLTF. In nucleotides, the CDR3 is TGTGCCACCCGACTAGCGGGAGCTGGGGCCAACGTCCTGACTTTC.

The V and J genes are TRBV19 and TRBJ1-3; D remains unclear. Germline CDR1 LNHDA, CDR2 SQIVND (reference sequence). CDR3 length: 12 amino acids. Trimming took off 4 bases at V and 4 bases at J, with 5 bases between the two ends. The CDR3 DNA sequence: TGTGCCAGTAGTACCCACGGAAACACCATATATTTT. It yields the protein CASSTHGNTIYF.

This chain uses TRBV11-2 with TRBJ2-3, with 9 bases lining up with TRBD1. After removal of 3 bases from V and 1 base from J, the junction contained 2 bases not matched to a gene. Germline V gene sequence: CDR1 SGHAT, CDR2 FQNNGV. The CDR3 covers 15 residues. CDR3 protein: CASSLGQGGTDTQYF. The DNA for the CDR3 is TGTGCCAGCAGCTTGGGACAGGGAGGCACAGATACGCAGTATTTT.

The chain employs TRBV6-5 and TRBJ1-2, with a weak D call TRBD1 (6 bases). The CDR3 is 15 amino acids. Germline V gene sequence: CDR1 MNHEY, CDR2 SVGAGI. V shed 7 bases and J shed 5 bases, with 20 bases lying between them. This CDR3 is CASNIKPGQLYGYTF. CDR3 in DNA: TGTGCCAGCAACATCAAACCGGGACAACTTTATGGCTACACCTTC.

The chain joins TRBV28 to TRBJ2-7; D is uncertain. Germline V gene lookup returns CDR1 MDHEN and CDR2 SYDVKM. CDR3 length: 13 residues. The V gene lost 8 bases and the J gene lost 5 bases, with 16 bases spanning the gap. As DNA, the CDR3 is TGTGCCAGCGTTGCAGGCCGTAAAAACGAGCAGTACTTC. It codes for CASVAGRKNEQYF.